These T cell receptor beta chains were read from a single sample in a study of T cells in Graves' hyperthyroidism and ophthalmopathy. TCRdb fed the multiplex PCR reads into MiXCR, producing one record per CDR3 protein. The table shows under 450,000 distinct CDR3 sequences, with roughly 13% occurring only once. The specimen sequenced was blood. The source of these receptors is a man aged 25-45 years with Graves' hyperthyroidism that later progressed to Graves' ophthalmopathy. The CDR3 runs from the conserved cysteine through the conserved F or W. Fields, in order: D gene, J gene, CDR3 length, V gene, clone size, CDR3 DNA, CDR3 protein. A D gene is named only where the DNA matches it firmly. Only part of the rows carry a size: once, few, many, or a class if the clone is expanded.

D: TRBD1
J: TRBJ2-6
length: 15
V: TRBV19
size: few
DNA: TGTGCCAGTAGTATACAGGGGGTCGGGGCCAACGTCCTGACTTTC
CDR3: CASSIQGVGANVLTF

D: .
J: TRBJ1-2
length: 16
V: TRBV19
size: many
DNA: TGTGCCAGTAGTTCACCAGGGACGGTTCCAATCTATGGCTACACCTTC
CDR3: CASSSPGTVPIYGYTF

D: .
J: TRBJ2-1
length: 16
V: TRBV6-6
size: many
DNA: TGTGCCAGCAGTTACGCCACTATCGGCTCCTACAATGAGCAGTTCTTC
CDR3: CASSYATIGSYNEQFF

D: .
J: TRBJ2-6
length: 17
V: TRBV7-6
size: few
DNA: TGTGCCAGCAGCTTAGAAAGCCCGGGGACTGGGGCCAACGTCCTGACTTTC
CDR3: CASSLESPGTGANVLTF

D: .
J: TRBJ2-7
length: 13
V: TRBV2
size: .
DNA: TGTGCCAGCAGTTGGGCCCCCTCCTACGAGCAGTACTTC
CDR3: CASSWAPSYEQYF

D: .
J: TRBJ1-2
length: 12
V: TRBV2
size: many
DNA: TGTGCCAGCAGTGGGACGCCCGGGGGCTACACCTTC
CDR3: CASSGTPGGYTF

D: .
J: TRBJ1-3
length: 15
V: TRBV2
size: .
DNA: TGTGCCAGCAGCGGGGACAACAGGTCTGGAAACACCATATATTTT
CDR3: CASSGDNRSGNTIYF

D: TRBD2
J: TRBJ2-5
length: 13
V: TRBV6-1
size: many
DNA: TGTGCCAGCAGTTGGACTAGTCAAGAGACCCAGTACTTC
CDR3: CASSWTSQETQYF

D: .
J: TRBJ1-4
length: 16
V: TRBV5-1
size: many
DNA: TGCGCCAGCAGCATCGGGACCCTCGCAACTAATGAAAAACTGTTTTTT
CDR3: CASSIGTLATNEKLFF

D: .
J: TRBJ2-3
length: 16
V: TRBV3-1
size: many
DNA: TGTGCCAGCAGCCAAGATCTAATGGATCGGACAGATACGCAGTATTTT
CDR3: CASSQDLMDRTDTQYF

D: .
J: TRBJ1-1
length: 13
V: TRBV2
size: few
DNA: TGTGCCGCCAAAGGGGAGGGGTTGACTGAAGCTTTCTTT
CDR3: CAAKGEGLTEAFF

D: TRBD1
J: TRBJ1-5
length: 14
V: TRBV10-2
size: many
DNA: TGCGCCAGCAGTGGGGGACAGCCATGGGAGCCCCAGCATTTT
CDR3: CASSGGQPWEPQHF

D: .
J: TRBJ2-7
length: 12
V: TRBV10-3
size: .
DNA: TGTGCCGCTGGACAGAGCTCCTACGAGCAGTACTTC
CDR3: CAAGQSSYEQYF

D: TRBD1
J: TRBJ1-2
length: 15
V: TRBV24-1
size: .
DNA: TGTGCCACCAGTGACCCTGGACAGGGGAGGTGGGGCTACACCTTC
CDR3: CATSDPGQGRWGYTF

D: TRBD2
J: TRBJ2-3
length: 16
V: TRBV6-1
size: few
DNA: TGTGCCAGCAGGCGCTGGACTAGCGGGGGCCCAGATACGCAGTATTTT
CDR3: CASRRWTSGGPDTQYF

D: .
J: TRBJ1-1
length: 14
V: TRBV19
size: few
DNA: TGTGCCAGTAGAGGGGTGATGCTGAACACTGAAGCTTTCTTT
CDR3: CASRGVMLNTEAFF

D: .
J: TRBJ2-7
length: 13
V: TRBV28
size: many
DNA: TGTGCCAGCAGACCCGGAATGGGGTACGAGCAGTACTTC
CDR3: CASRPGMGYEQYF

D: .
J: TRBJ2-3
length: 14
V: TRBV7-8
size: many
DNA: TGTGCCAGCGGAGAAGCGGCTAGCACAGATACGCAGTATTTT
CDR3: CASGEAASTDTQYF

D: .
J: TRBJ2-7
length: 12
V: TRBV14
size: many
DNA: TGTGCCAGCAGCCCCTACACGGGCGAGCAGTACTTC
CDR3: CASSPYTGEQYF

D: .
J: TRBJ2-1
length: 16
V: TRBV7-9
size: .
DNA: TGTGCCAGCAGCGACTGGAGCGATGGGGTTTACAATGAGCAGTTCTTC
CDR3: CASSDWSDGVYNEQFF

D: TRBD1
J: TRBJ1-4
length: 13
V: TRBV2
size: many
DNA: TGTGCCAGTGATTGGGACAGTAATGAAAAACTGTTTTTT
CDR3: CASDWDSNEKLFF

D: TRBD1
J: TRBJ1-5
length: 17
V: TRBV2
size: few
DNA: TGTGCCAGCCTCCGGGACAGGGGGCTTGGTAGCAATCAGCCCCAGCATTTT
CDR3: CASLRDRGLGSNQPQHF

D: TRBD1
J: TRBJ1-1
length: 14
V: TRBV30
size: many
DNA: TGTGCCTGGAGTACTGGTTTGACAGGGACGAGAACTTTCTTT
CDR3: CAWSTGLTGTRTFF

D: .
J: TRBJ1-2
length: 11
V: TRBV29-1
size: .
DNA: TGCAGCGTTGAAGGCGTGGATGGCTACACCTTC
CDR3: CSVEGVDGYTF

D: .
J: TRBJ2-2
length: 19
V: TRBV4-1
size: .
DNA: TGCGCCAGCAGCCAAGGGCGGGCAGGGGGGGGGTCGAACACCGGGGAGCTGTTTTTT
CDR3: CASSQGRAGGGSNTGELFF

D: .
J: TRBJ1-2
length: 15
V: TRBV28
size: many
DNA: TGTGCCAGCAGTCACGACAGGTTTGGTGGCTATGGCTACACCTTC
CDR3: CASSHDRFGGYGYTF

D: TRBD1
J: TRBJ1-2
length: 15
V: TRBV18
size: few
DNA: TGTGCCAGCTCGCGCGACACAGGGGGCGAGGATGGCTACACCTTC
CDR3: CASSRDTGGEDGYTF

D: .
J: TRBJ1-5
length: 13
V: TRBV2
size: many
DNA: TGTGCCAGCAGTGAATCAGGCAATCAGCCCCAGCATTTT
CDR3: CASSESGNQPQHF

D: .
J: TRBJ2-7
length: 14
V: TRBV3-1
size: many
DNA: TGTGCCAGCAGCCAAGAGAACAGCCCCTACGAGCAGTACTTC
CDR3: CASSQENSPYEQYF

D: .
J: TRBJ2-2
length: 16
V: TRBV7-9
size: few
DNA: TGTGCCAGCAGCCCCCAGAGGGGGGCTGACACCGGGGAGCTGTTTTTT
CDR3: CASSPQRGADTGELFF

D: .
J: TRBJ2-2
length: 15
V: TRBV12-3/TRBV12-4
size: many
DNA: TGTGCCAGCAGTTTAGGGCGGGCCTACACCGGGGAGCTGTTTTTT
CDR3: CASSLGRAYTGELFF

D: TRBD1
J: TRBJ1-2
length: 16
V: TRBV6-1
size: many
DNA: TGTGCCAGCGGGGACCCACCGGGACAGGGGAGCCCTGGCTACACCTTC
CDR3: CASGDPPGQGSPGYTF

D: TRBD1
J: TRBJ1-2
length: 17
V: TRBV9
size: .
DNA: TGTGCCAGCAGCGCCAGCGGGACAGTGAGAGCGGGCTATGGCTACACCTTC
CDR3: CASSASGTVRAGYGYTF

D: .
J: TRBJ2-2
length: 12
V: TRBV30
size: many
DNA: TGTGCCTGGAGGGCCACCCCTGGGGAGCTGTTTTTT
CDR3: CAWRATPGELFF

D: .
J: TRBJ2-7
length: 14
V: TRBV6-5
size: .
DNA: TGTGCCAGCAGTTACCCGGGACTTATCTACGAGCAGTACTTC
CDR3: CASSYPGLIYEQYF

D: .
J: TRBJ2-7
length: 14
V: TRBV7-3
size: once
DNA: TGTGCCAGCAGCTACGGGACCCCTCCCCACGAGCAGTACTTC
CDR3: CASSYGTPPHEQYF